This T cell receptor (beta chain) was sequenced for a study of blood T cell repertoires in COVID-19. For the study at large: The United States, Italy and Spain were the sources of the acute and convalescent COVID-19 samples. T cells, B-cell-depleted T cells, or PBMCs provided the cDNA or gDNA that served as material.

There are 12 residues in the CDR3. Trimming cost V 8 bases and J 7 bases, with 14 bases left between them. CDR1 is WSHSY and CDR2 is SAAADI in the germline V gene. In the study's own analysis: Estimates of nucleated cell counts were drawn from the amplification of reference gene primers. Produced via immunoSEQ multiplex PCR; TCRdb's table is partial and in-frame only. Clone size and V and J calls were adopted from that table, with D and trimming inferred from the DNA. The repertoire has about 160,000 clones, 80% to 85% of them found once; the top ten carry roughly 9.5%. This sequence joins TRBV10-2 and TRBJ1-2, with D maybe TRBD1 (5 bases). Material: peripheral blood. The source is a woman of 80 years or more with active or convalescent COVID-19. Here the CDR3 DNA reads TGCGCCAGCGAGGGGCAGGGAGGTGGCTACACCTTC. It codes for CASEGQGGGYTF.